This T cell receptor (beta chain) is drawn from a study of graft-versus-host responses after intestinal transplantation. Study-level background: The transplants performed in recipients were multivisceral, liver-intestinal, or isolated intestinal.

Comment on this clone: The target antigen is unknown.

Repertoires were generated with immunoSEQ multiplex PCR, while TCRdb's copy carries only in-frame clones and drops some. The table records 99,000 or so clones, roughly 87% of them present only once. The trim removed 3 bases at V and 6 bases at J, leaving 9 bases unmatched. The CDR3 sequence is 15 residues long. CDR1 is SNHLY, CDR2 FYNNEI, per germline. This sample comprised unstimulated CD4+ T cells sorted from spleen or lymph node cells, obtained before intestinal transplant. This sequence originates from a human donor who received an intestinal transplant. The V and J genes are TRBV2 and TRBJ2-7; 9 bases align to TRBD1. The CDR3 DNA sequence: TGTGCCAGCAGTGACAGGGTGACAGGGGGGGTCGAGCAGTACTTC. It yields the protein CASSDRVTGGVEQYF.